The subject of this entry is one T cell receptor beta chain. The table came from immunoSEQ multiplex PCR; TCRdb's copy has only in-frame clones and leaves some out. The table records around 100,000 clones, over 80% of them present only once. The entry originates in a study of T cell changes during pregnancy in multiple sclerosis. The ends lost 6 bases at V and 3 bases at J; junction bases unmatched: 9. This CDR3 has 15 amino acids. Per the germline V gene, CDR1 is MDHEN and CDR2 is SYDVKM. The sequence derives from a female donor with multiple sclerosis, enrolled in a pregnancy study. This sequence joins TRBV28 and TRBJ2-7, with TRBD1 matching over 9 bases. The specimen comprised peripheral blood, sampled after pregnancy. This chain's CDR3 is CASSSGTGSIYEQYF. The CDR3 DNA sequence: TGTGCCAGCAGCTCCGGGACAGGGTCAATCTACGAGCAGTACTTC.